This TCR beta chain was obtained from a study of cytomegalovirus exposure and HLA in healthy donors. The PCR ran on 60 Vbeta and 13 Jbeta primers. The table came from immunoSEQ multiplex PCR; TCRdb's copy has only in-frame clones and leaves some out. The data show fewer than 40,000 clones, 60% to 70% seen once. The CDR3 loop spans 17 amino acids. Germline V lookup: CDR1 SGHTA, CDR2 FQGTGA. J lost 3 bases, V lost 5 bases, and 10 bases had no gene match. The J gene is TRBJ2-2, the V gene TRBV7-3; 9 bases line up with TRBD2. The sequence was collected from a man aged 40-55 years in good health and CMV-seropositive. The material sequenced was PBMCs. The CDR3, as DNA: TGTGCCAGCAGCCATCCTGGCGGGGGGGCCTACACCGGGGAGCTGTTTTTT. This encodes CASSHPGGGAYTGELFF.